These 27 T cell receptor beta chains were sequenced from one sample in a study of blood T cell repertoires in COVID-19. Here immunoSEQ multiplex PCR was the method, and the copy in TCRdb shows in-frame clones only, minus some. In the table there are more than 250,000 clones, over 75% of which are singletons. The sample comprised PBMCs or T cells enriched from blood (not recorded which). The receptors come from a woman aged 25 to 45 who had recovered from COVID-19.

V gene TRBV7-9 combines with J gene TRBJ1-1; 7 positions match TRBD1. V shed 3 bases, J shed 1 base, and the junction held 2 bases outside the gene matches. Germline V gene lookup returns CDR1 SEHNR and CDR2 FQNEAQ (reference sequence). This CDR3 has 14 amino acids. CDR3 sequence (DNA): TGTGCCAGCAGCTTTACAGGGGAGAACACTGAAGCTTTCTTT. This codes for CASSFTGENTEAFF.

V usage is TRBV6-5 and J usage is TRBJ2-3; D might be TRBD2 (5 bases). Germline-derived CDR1 and CDR2 are MNHEY and SVGAGI. CDR3 length equals 16 residues. With 0 bases removed from V and 6 bases from J, the gap between germline ends came to 16 bases. CDR3 nucleotides: TGTGCCAGCAGTTACTCTGCTGAGGGCCAAGCGGATACGCAGTATTTT. Translated, it gives CASSYSAEGQADTQYF.

CDR3 region: CASSLNSGAAGEQYF. The DNA of the CDR3 is TGTGCCAGCAGCTTAAATAGCGGGGCCGCGGGGGAGCAGTACTTC. The chain uses TRBV11-1 and TRBJ2-7, with 8 bases lining up with TRBD2. Germline assignment: CDR1 SGHAT and CDR2 FQDESV (reference sequence). V trimming: 2 bases; J trimming: 7 bases; junction bases outside the gene matches: 10. This CDR3 region has 15 residues.

The chain joins TRBV5-1 to TRBJ2-3; no reliable D call. V lost 0 bases, J lost 1 base, and 3 bases lay in between. This CDR3 is built from 13 residues. Germline V gene data show CDR1 as SGHRS and CDR2 as YFSETQ. The CDR3 sequence: CASSLVGTDTQYF. Written as DNA, the CDR3 is TGCGCCAGCAGCTTGGTAGGCACAGATACGCAGTATTTT. Variable domain in full (rest from reference TRBV5-1 and TRBJ2-3): KAGVTQTPRYLIKTRGQQVTLSCSPISGHRSVSWYQQTPGQGLQFLFEYFSETQRNKGNFPGRFSGRQFSNSRSEMNVSTLELGDSALYLCASSLVGTDTQYFGPGTRLTVL.

The rearrangement uses TRBV28 and TRBJ1-3; 8 bases agree with TRBD1. This CDR3 has 16 residues. CDR1 and CDR2 (germline): MDHEN, SYDVKM. The trim removed 0 bases at V and 7 bases at J, leaving 8 bases unmatched. CDR3 DNA sequence: TGTGCCAGCAGTTTATGGAGACCACAGGGGGTGAACACCATATATTTT. Amino acids: CASSLWRPQGVNTIYF.

The chain employs TRBV3-1 (or the pseudogene TRBV3-2) and TRBJ2-2; a weak D match, TRBD1 (5 bases). Germline V gene data show CDR1 as LGHDT and CDR2 as YNNKEL (reference sequence). With 4 bases removed from V and 1 base from J, the gap between germline ends came to 10 bases. The CDR3 loop spans 15 amino acids. The CDR3 sequence: CASSPRTLNTGELFF. In DNA form, the CDR3 reads TGTGCCAGCAGCCCGCGGACACTGAACACCGGGGAGCTGTTTTTT.

The gene calls are TRBV7-8 and TRBJ2-3, with 7 bases identical to TRBD2. CDR3 length: 15 residues. Per germline, CDR1 SGHVS and CDR2 FQNEAQ. V was pared by 3 bases and J by 5 bases, with 8 bases of the junction left unmatched. Here the CDR3 reads CASSLDRGDRDTQYF. In DNA form, the CDR3 reads TGTGCCAGCAGCTTGGATCGGGGGGATAGAGATACGCAGTATTTT. The complete variable domain, with remaining parts taken from reference TRBV7-8 and TRBJ2-3, reads GAGVSQSPRYKVAKRGQDVALRCDPISGHVSLFWYQQALGQGPEFLTYFQNEAQLDKSGLPSDRFFAERPEGSVSTLKIQRTQQEDSAVYLCASSLDRGDRDTQYFGPGTRLTVL.

This clone was counted a single time. This chain joins TRBV6-5 and TRBJ1-2; D unresolved. The germline gives CDR1 MNHEY, CDR2 SVGAGI. This CDR3 region has 14 residues. V was cut by 0 bases and J by 1 base, with 6 bases left in between. CDR3 sequence: CASSYSAVNYGYTF. The CDR3 DNA reads TGTGCCAGCAGTTACTCCGCAGTTAACTATGGCTACACCTTC.

The V gene is TRBV9, the J gene TRBJ1-1; 7 bases line up with TRBD1. The CDR3 is 14 amino acids. Germline CDR1 reads SGDLS; CDR2 reads YYNGEE. J lost 10 bases, V lost 5 bases, and 14 bases had no gene match. CDR3 DNA: TGTGCCAGCAGTGGTGACAGGGCTGGTGGGGGAGCTTTCTTT. Translated: CASSGDRAGGGAFF.

This sequence joins TRBV18 and TRBJ2-6, with D possibly TRBD1 on 5 matching bases. CDR3 length equals 18 residues. V was clipped by 4 bases and J by 3 bases, with 19 bases between them. The V gene's germline CDR1 is KGHSH and CDR2 LQKENI. CDR3 DNA: TGTGCCAGCTCACGTGGTGCAACAGGTGGTAGTGGGGCCAACGTCCTGACTTTC. Encoded protein: CASSRGATGGSGANVLTF.

This sequence joins TRBV27 and TRBJ2-2, with TRBD2 identical over 9 bases. The junction had 9 bases not matched to a gene; V was cut back by 6 bases and J by 4 bases. Germline V gene lookup returns CDR1 MNHEY and CDR2 SMNVEV (reference sequence). CDR3 size: 16 residues. Here the CDR3 DNA reads TGTGCCAGCAGGCCTTCCGGGACTAGCCTCACCGGGGAGCTGTTTTTT. It specifies CASRPSGTSLTGELFF.

V gene TRBV4-2 combines with J gene TRBJ1-6; no definite D call. Germline CDR1 reads LGHNA; CDR2 reads YNFKEQ. This CDR3 has 19 residues. Trimming cost V 2 bases and J 5 bases, with 22 bases left between them. The CDR3 DNA sequence: TGTGCCAGCAGCCAACAGAATATTCCCTCAGAGGGCGATAATTCACCCCTCCACTTT. Protein sequence: CASSQQNIPSEGDNSPLHF.

The rearrangement links TRBV28 to TRBJ1-2; 8 bases match TRBD1. This CDR3 is 13 amino acids long. Germline V lookup: CDR1 MDHEN, CDR2 SYDVKM. Trimming at V came to 8 bases and at J to 7 bases, leaving 9 bases not matched to a gene. The CDR3 reads CASSLTGEIGYTF. For the CDR3, the DNA is TGTGCCAGCTCTTTGACAGGGGAAATTGGCTACACCTTC.

V is TRBV3-1 (or the pseudogene TRBV3-2) and J is TRBJ1-2; no definite D call. In germline, CDR1 is LGHDT, CDR2 YNNKEL (reference sequence). The CDR3 is 15 amino acids. Trimming took 5 bases from V and 2 from J, leaving 15 bases between them. The CDR3 DNA reads as TGTGCCAGCAGCGCTCCCGGATTCGGGAACTATGGCTACACCTTC. Translation gives CASSAPGFGNYGYTF.

The J gene is TRBJ1-5, the V gene TRBV19, with 8 bases lining up with TRBD1. The length of the CDR3 is 15 residues. Trimming took 7 bases from V and 0 from J; bases not matched to a gene: 5. Germline CDR1 reads LNHDA; CDR2 reads SQIVND (reference sequence). CDR3 sequence: CASMGGTGSNQPQHF. The CDR3 DNA follows: TGTGCCAGTATGGGAGGGACAGGTAGCAATCAGCCCCAGCATTTT.

J is TRBJ2-1 and V is TRBV9; tentatively, D is TRBD2 (5 bases). With 4 bases removed from V and 5 bases from J, the gap between germline ends came to 10 bases. This CDR3 is 13 amino acids long. Germline V gene data show CDR1 as SGDLS and CDR2 as YYNGEE. CDR3 amino acids: CASSPRGDNEQFF. DNA of the CDR3: TGTGCCAGCAGCCCCCGGGGAGACAATGAGCAGTTCTTC.

This clone was detected only a few times. As DNA, the CDR3 is TGTGCCAGCTCACCAACCGGGGGGCGAATAGGTGGAAACACCATATATTTT. This gives the protein CASSPTGGRIGGNTIYF. The rearrangement uses TRBV18 and TRBJ1-3; a possible D gene is TRBD1 (6 bases). This CDR3 region has 17 residues. CDR1 and CDR2 from the germline V gene are KGHSH and LQKENI. V was shortened by 2 bases and J by 3 bases, with 17 bases between the two germline ends.

J is TRBJ2-6 and V is TRBV19; 7 nucleotides line up with TRBD1. The CDR3 is 17 amino acids. Trimming cost V 6 bases and J 0 bases; bases outside gene matches: 8. Germline CDR1 reads LNHDA; CDR2 reads SQIVND (reference sequence). CDR3 bases: TGTGCCAGTAGGAGGGGGCGGGCCGACTCTGGGGCCAACGTCCTGACTTTC. Encoded protein: CASRRGRADSGANVLTF. Combining the CDR3 with reference TRBV19 and TRBJ2-6 gives the whole variable domain DGGITQSPKYLFRKEGQNVTLSCEQNLNHDAMYWYRQDPGQGLRLIYYSQIVNDFQKGDIAEGYSVSREKKESFPLTVTSAQKNPTAFYLCASRRGRADSGANVLTFGAGSRLTVL.

CDR3 amino acids: CASSLGGDSSGNTIYF. CDR3 coding DNA: TGTGCCAGCAGCTTAGGCGGAGACAGCTCTGGAAACACCATATATTTT. The J gene is TRBJ1-3, the V gene TRBV7-2; D may be TRBD1 (5 bases). The CDR3 sequence is 16 residues long. From germline, CDR1 is SGHTA and CDR2 FQGNSA. V lost 1 base and J 0 bases, leaving 10 bases between the germline ends.

This chain connects TRBV7-6 to TRBJ2-7; maybe TRBD2 (6 bases). This CDR3 has 16 amino acids. V dropped 10 bases and J dropped 4 bases, with 26 bases sitting between them. Germline V gene data show CDR1 as SGHVS and CDR2 as FNYEAQ. CDR3 sequence reads: CATSPRGPSTSYEQYF. The CDR3 DNA is TGTGCCACAAGCCCGCGGGGCCCATCGACGTCATACGAGCAGTACTTC.

The chain couples TRBV13 to TRBJ1-2; D is unclear. Germline CDR1 is PRHDT and CDR2 is FYEKMQ (reference sequence). This CDR3 is 15 amino acids long. The germline V and J ends were trimmed by 0 bases and 2 bases, with 10 bases remaining between them. The CDR3 loop reads CASSLGPNGNYGYTF. The CDR3 DNA follows: TGTGCCAGCAGCTTAGGCCCAAACGGGAACTATGGCTACACCTTC.

This chain joins TRBV7-9 and TRBJ2-3; D remains ambiguous. The CDR3 covers 12 residues. Germline V gives CDR1 SEHNR, CDR2 FQNEAQ (reference sequence). V shed 2 bases and J shed 4 bases, with 4 bases lying between them. This chain's CDR3 is CASSLSADTQYF. DNA of the CDR3: TGTGCCAGCAGCTTATCGGCAGATACGCAGTATTTT.

The chain is built from TRBV9 and TRBJ2-7, with 10 bases aligning to TRBD2. Germline V gene lookup returns CDR1 SGDLS and CDR2 YYNGEE. The CDR3 spans 16 residues. With 4 bases clipped from V and 0 bases from J, the junction kept 7 bases outside the gene matches. The CDR3 DNA reads TGTGCCAGCAGCCCTCTAGCGGGGGTGCTCTCCTACGAGCAGTACTTC. Its translation: CASSPLAGVLSYEQYF.

In DNA form, the CDR3 reads TGTGCCAGCAGCGTAGGGGCTCAGGGCCTGAACACTGAAGCTTTCTTT. Translated, it gives CASSVGAQGLNTEAFF. The rearrangement joins TRBV9 to TRBJ1-1; D possibly corresponds to TRBD1 (5 bases). The CDR3 has 16 amino acids. Trimming pared 0 bases from V and 0 bases from J, leaving 12 bases between. The germline CDR1 and CDR2 sequences are SGDLS and YYNGEE.

The gene calls are TRBV23-1 and TRBJ2-2; D is possibly TRBD1 (6 bases). TRBV23-1 is an ORF; its function is uncertain. This CDR3 contains 15 residues. The V end was cut by 7 bases, the J end by 0 bases, with 12 bases between. CDR3 sequence (DNA): TGCGCCAGCACAGGGGCCTACGCGAACACCGGGGAGCTGTTTTTT. Translation: CASTGAYANTGELFF.

This clone was seen just once. This rearrangement joins TRBV5-1 to TRBJ1-1, with a weak D call TRBD1 (5 bases). The CDR3 contains 15 residues. Germline assignment: CDR1 SGHRS and CDR2 YFSETQ. V was pared by 7 bases and J by 4 bases, with 20 bases between. The CDR3 spells CASARLEGARTEAFF. The CDR3 region has the DNA TGCGCCAGCGCCCGGCTAGAAGGGGCGCGCACTGAAGCTTTCTTT.

V is TRBV5-1 and J is TRBJ2-7, with 11 bases that match TRBD1. Germline CDR1 and CDR2: SGHRS and YFSETQ. The CDR3 has 15 residues. Trimming cost V 0 bases and J 5 bases; bases outside gene matches: 4. As DNA, the CDR3 is TGCGCCAGCAGCTTGGATGGGACAGGGGGAGACGAGCAGTACTTC. This encodes CASSLDGTGGDEQYF.